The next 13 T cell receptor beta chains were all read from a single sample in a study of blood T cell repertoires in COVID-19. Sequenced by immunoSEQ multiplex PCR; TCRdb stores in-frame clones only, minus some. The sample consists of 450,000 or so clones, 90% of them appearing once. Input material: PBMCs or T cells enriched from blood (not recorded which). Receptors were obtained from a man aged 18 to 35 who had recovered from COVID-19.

CDR3 coding DNA: TGTGCCAGCAGCTCTAGGACAGGGGGCGATAATTCACCCCTCCACTTT. Translation gives CASSSRTGGDNSPLHF. The chain has TRBV5-5 and TRBJ1-6, with 11 bases that match TRBD1. The CDR3 is 16 amino acids. CDR1 and CDR2 from the germline V gene are SGHKS and YYEKEE (reference sequence). Unmatched junction bases numbered 4, after V lost 3 bases and J lost 5 bases.

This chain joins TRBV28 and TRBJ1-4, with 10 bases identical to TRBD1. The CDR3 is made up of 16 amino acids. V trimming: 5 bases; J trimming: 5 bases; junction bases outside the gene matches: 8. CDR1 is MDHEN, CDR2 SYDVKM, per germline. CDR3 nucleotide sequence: TGTGCCAGCAGTCCACCCGGGACAGGGGTAAATGAAAAACTGTTTTTT. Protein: CASSPPGTGVNEKLFF. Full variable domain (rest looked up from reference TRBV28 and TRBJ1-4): DVKVTQSSRYLVKRTGEKVFLECVQDMDHENMFWYRQDPGLGLRLIYFSYDVKMKEKGDIPEGYSVSREKKERFSLILESASTNQTSMYLCASSPPGTGVNEKLFFGSGTQLSVL.

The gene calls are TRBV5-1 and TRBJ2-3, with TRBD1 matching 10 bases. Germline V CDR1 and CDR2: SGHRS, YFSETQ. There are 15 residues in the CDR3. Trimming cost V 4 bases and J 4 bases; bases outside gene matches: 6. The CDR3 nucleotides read TGCGCCAGCAGCGTGGGACAGGGGCCCGCAGATACGCAGTATTTT. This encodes CASSVGQGPADTQYF.

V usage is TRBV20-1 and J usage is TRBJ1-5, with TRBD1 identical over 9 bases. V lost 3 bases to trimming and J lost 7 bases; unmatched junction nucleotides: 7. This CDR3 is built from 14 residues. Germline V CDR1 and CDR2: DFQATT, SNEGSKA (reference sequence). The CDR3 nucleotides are TGCAGTGCTAGTCCACAGGGGGCCGGGCAGCCCCAGCATTTT. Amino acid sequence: CSASPQGAGQPQHF.

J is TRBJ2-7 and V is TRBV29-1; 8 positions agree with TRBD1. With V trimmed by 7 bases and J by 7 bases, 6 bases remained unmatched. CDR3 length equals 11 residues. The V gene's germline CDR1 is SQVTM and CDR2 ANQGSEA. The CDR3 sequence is CSAGRGREQYF. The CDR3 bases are TGCAGCGCGGGCAGGGGGCGAGAGCAGTACTTC.

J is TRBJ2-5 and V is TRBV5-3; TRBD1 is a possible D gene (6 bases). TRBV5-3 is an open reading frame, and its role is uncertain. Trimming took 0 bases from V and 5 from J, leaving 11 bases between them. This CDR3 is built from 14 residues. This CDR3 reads CARSLEQGNETQYF. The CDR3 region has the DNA TGTGCCAGAAGCTTGGAACAGGGAAATGAGACCCAGTACTTC.

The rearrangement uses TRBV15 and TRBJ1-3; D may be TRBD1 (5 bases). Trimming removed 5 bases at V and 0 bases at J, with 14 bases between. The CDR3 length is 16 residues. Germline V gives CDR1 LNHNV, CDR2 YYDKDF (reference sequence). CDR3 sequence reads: CATSGGADYSGNTIYF. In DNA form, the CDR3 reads TGTGCCACCAGCGGAGGGGCCGATTACTCTGGAAACACCATATATTTT.

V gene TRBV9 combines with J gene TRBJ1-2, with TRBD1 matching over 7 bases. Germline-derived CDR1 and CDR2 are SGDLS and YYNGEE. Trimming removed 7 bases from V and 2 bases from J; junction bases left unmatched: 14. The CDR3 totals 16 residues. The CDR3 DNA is TGTGCCAGCGGTACCCCAGACAGGGTTTTGAACTATGGCTACACCTTC. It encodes CASGTPDRVLNYGYTF.

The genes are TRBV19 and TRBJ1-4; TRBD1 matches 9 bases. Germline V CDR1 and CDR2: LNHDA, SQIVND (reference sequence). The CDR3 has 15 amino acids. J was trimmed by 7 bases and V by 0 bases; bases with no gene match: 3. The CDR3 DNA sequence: TGTGCCAGTAGTATAGACTACAGGGGGCGTGAAAAACTGTTTTTT. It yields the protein CASSIDYRGREKLFF. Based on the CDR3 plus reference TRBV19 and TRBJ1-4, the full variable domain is DGGITQSPKYLFRKEGQNVTLSCEQNLNHDAMYWYRQDPGQGLRLIYYSQIVNDFQKGDIAEGYSVSREKKESFPLTVTSAQKNPTAFYLCASSIDYRGREKLFFGSGTQLSVL.

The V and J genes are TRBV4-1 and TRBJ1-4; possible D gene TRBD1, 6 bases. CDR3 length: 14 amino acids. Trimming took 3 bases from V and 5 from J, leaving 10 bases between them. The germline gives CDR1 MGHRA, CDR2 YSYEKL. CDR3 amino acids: CASSHYQGNEKLFF. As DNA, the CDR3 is TGCGCCAGCAGCCACTACCAGGGGAATGAAAAACTGTTTTTT.

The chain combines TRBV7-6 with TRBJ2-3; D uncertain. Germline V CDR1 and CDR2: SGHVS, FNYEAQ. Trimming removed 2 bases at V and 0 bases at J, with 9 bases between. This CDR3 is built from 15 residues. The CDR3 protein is CASSLRSESTDTQYF. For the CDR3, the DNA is TGTGCCAGCAGCTTACGGTCGGAGAGCACAGATACGCAGTATTTT.

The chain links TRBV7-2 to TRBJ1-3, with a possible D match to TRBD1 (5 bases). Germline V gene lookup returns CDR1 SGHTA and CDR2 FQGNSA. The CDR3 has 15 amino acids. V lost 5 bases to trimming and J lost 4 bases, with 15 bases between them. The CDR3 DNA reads TGTGCCAGCAGCCCCTCCGCAGGGTTGGGAAACACCATATATTTT. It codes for CASSPSAGLGNTIYF.

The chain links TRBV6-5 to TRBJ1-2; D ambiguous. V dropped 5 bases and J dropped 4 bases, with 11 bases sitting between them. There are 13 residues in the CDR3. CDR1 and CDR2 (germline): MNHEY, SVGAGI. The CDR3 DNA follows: TGTGCCAGCAGTAGAGACGGCGGCTATGGCTACACCTTC. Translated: CASSRDGGYGYTF.